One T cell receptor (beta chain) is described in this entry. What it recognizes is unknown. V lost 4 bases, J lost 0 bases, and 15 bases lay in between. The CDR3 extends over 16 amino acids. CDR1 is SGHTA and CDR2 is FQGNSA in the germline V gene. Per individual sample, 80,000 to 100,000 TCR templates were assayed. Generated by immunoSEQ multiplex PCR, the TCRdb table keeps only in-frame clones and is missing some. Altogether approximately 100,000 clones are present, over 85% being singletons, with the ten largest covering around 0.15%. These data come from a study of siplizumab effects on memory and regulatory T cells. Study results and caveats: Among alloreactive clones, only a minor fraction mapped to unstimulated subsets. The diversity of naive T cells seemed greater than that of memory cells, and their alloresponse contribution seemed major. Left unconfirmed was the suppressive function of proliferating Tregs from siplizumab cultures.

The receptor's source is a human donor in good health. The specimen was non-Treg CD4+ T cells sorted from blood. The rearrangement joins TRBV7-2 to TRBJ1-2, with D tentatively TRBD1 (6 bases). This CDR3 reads CASSSEGHETNYGYTF. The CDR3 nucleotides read TGTGCCAGCAGCTCAGAGGGACATGAAACTAACTATGGCTACACCTTC. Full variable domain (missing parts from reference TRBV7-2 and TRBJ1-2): GAGVSQSPSNKVTEKGKDVELRCDPISGHTALYWYRQSLGQGLEFLIYFQGNSAPDKSGLPSDRFSAERTGGSVSTLTIQRTQQEDSAVYLCASSSEGHETNYGYTFGSGTRLTVV.